This is a list of T cell receptor beta chains from one sample in a study of blood T cell repertoires in COVID-19. Assay: immunoSEQ multiplex PCR; the TCRdb copy retains only in-frame clones and omits some. The sample contains 140,000 or so clones, roughly 87% of which appear only once. Sequenced: peripheral blood. These receptors originate from a human donor in a cohort sampled during active COVID-19. Both conserved end residues are part of each CDR3. D genes are given only for firm matches. For some rows the clone size is stated as once, few or many, or as a class when expanded; others skip it.

D	V	J	size	DNA	CDR3
TRBD2	TRBV11-2	TRBJ2-7	once	TGTGCCAGCAGCAAGGTGTCTAGCGGAGAATACGAGCAGTACTTC	CASSKVSSGEYEQYF
.	TRBV11-2	TRBJ1-6	once	TGTGCCAGCAGCTTCGGGAGAACGGCACCCCTCCACTTT	CASSFGRTAPLHF
.	TRBV7-3	TRBJ1-6	.	TGTGCCAGCAGCTTAACAGGAGGGCACCTATCACCCCTCCACTTT	CASSLTGGHLSPLHF
.	TRBV29-1	TRBJ1-1	.	TGCAGCGCCGGACAGATGAACACTGAAGCTTTCTTT	CSAGQMNTEAFF
TRBD2	TRBV27	TRBJ2-2	.	TGTGCCAGCAGTTTTTATCGGGGGGGCCGCGGGGAGCTGTTTTTT	CASSFYRGGRGELFF
.	TRBV4-3	TRBJ2-2	.	TGCGCCAGCAGCCAAGATATTTCGGGGGGCGCCACCGGGGAGCTGTTTTTT	CASSQDISGGATGELFF
TRBD1	TRBV6-2/TRBV6-3	TRBJ1-5	.	TGTGCCAGCAGTTATCCGGACAGGTGGGATAGCAATCAGCCCCAGCATTTT	CASSYPDRWDSNQPQHF
.	TRBV5-1	TRBJ1-1	.	TGCGCCAGCAGCTTGACAGCAGAAGTAGCTGAAGCTTTCTTT	CASSLTAEVAEAFF
.	TRBV19	TRBJ1-4	.	TGTGCCAGTAGTATAGGGACAGCCGCAACTAATGAAAAACTGTTTTTT	CASSIGTAATNEKLFF
.	TRBV12-5	TRBJ1-6	.	TGTGCTAGTGCTGTATTTGGACGGAGGATTTCACCCCTCCACTTT	CASAVFGRRISPLHF
TRBD1	TRBV2	TRBJ2-2	.	TGTGCCAGCAGTGAGGGGACAGTCTCCACCGGGGAGCTGTTTTTT	CASSEGTVSTGELFF
TRBD1	TRBV24-1	TRBJ2-2	.	TGTGCCACCAGTGATTCGGGACAGGGTGGCACCGGGGAGCTGTTTTTT	CATSDSGQGGTGELFF
.	TRBV5-1	TRBJ1-2	.	TGCGCCAGCAGCCTCGACGGGCAGGACAGCTACTATGGCTACACCTTC	CASSLDGQDSYYGYTF
.	TRBV6-5	TRBJ2-3	once	TGTGCCAGCAGCCGAAATCTCGACAGGACGGGTACGCAGTATTTT	CASSRNLDRTGTQYF
.	TRBV19	TRBJ1-6	.	TGTGCCAGTAGTATAGAACCACGGAGAGCTACGGGCTCCTATAATTCACCCCTCCACTTT	CASSIEPRRATGSYNSPLHF
.	TRBV18	TRBJ1-1	.	TGTGCCAGCTCACCTTTAACAGGAGCGAACACTGAAGCTTTCTTT	CASSPLTGANTEAFF
.	TRBV7-6	TRBJ2-7	.	TGTGCCAGCAGCTTTCATTCCCCTACCTACGAGCAGTACTTC	CASSFHSPTYEQYF
.	TRBV11-1	TRBJ2-7	.	TGTGCCAGCAGCTCGGGGATCTACGAGCAGTACTTC	CASSSGIYEQYF
TRBD1	TRBV19	TRBJ1-4	.	TGTGCCAGTAGTCAGTACAGGGGGCGGGATGAAAAACTGTTTTTT	CASSQYRGRDEKLFF
TRBD1	TRBV27	TRBJ1-5	few	TGTGCCAGCAGTTTAGACGGGAGACAGGGTGGCAATCAGCCCCAGCATTTT	CASSLDGRQGGNQPQHF
.	TRBV6-1	TRBJ2-7	.	TGTGCCAGCAGTGAAGCGTCTGTAGGGGTGGGGGAGCAGTACTTC	CASSEASVGVGEQYF
.	TRBV5-1	TRBJ1-1	.	TGCGCCAGCAGCCCCCGTTCTGGGGCCCGGAACACTGAAGCTTTCTTT	CASSPRSGARNTEAFF
TRBD1	TRBV14	TRBJ1-4	.	TGTGCCAGCGCCAACGGACAGGGGGGGGCAACTAATGAAAAACTGTTTTTT	CASANGQGGATNEKLFF
.	TRBV7-3	TRBJ2-2	.	TGTGCCAGCAGCTTAGGGGCAGGGGCAAGCACCGGGGAGCTGTTTTTT	CASSLGAGASTGELFF
TRBD1	TRBV10-3	TRBJ1-6	few	TGTGCCATCAGTGACCAGACAGGGAGCTCCTATAATTCACCCCTCCACTTT	CAISDQTGSSYNSPLHF
TRBD1	TRBV9	TRBJ1-4	once	TGTGCCAGCAGCAGCCGGGACAGGCCTTATGAAAAACTGTTTTTT	CASSSRDRPYEKLFF
.	TRBV6-5	TRBJ1-1	.	TGTGCCATCAAACAGCTAAACACTGAAGCTTTCTTT	CAIKQLNTEAFF
TRBD1	TRBV7-2	TRBJ1-3	.	TGTGCCAGCAGCAACCGGGACAGAGGAAGAAACACCATATATTTT	CASSNRDRGRNTIYF
TRBD1	TRBV27	TRBJ2-7	.	TGTGCCAGCAGTTACGGGACAGGGACCTACGAGCAGTACTTC	CASSYGTGTYEQYF
.	TRBV3-1/TRBV3-2	TRBJ2-2	.	TGTGCCAGCAGCCACGAAACAGGGAACACCGGGGAGCTGTTTTTT	CASSHETGNTGELFF
TRBD1	TRBV6-6	TRBJ1-5	.	TGTGCCAGCAGTAGAAGACAGGGGGTCCAACTTCAGCCCCAGCATTTT	CASSRRQGVQLQPQHF
TRBD1	TRBV7-6	TRBJ1-2	few	TGTGCCAGCAGCCCGATGGGACAGGGATATGGCTACACCTTC	CASSPMGQGYGYTF
TRBD2	TRBV9	TRBJ2-7	.	TGTGCCAGCAGCGTAGCTGGACTAGCGGGGATACACGAGCAGTACTTC	CASSVAGLAGIHEQYF
.	TRBV29-1	TRBJ2-7	few	TGCAGCGTTGAAGGGGGAGGCGACCGAAACGCCTACGAGCAGTACTTC	CSVEGGGDRNAYEQYF
.	TRBV4-1	TRBJ1-1	.	TGCGCCAGCAGGTGGCAGGCGAACACTGAAGCTTTCTTT	CASRWQANTEAFF
TRBD2	TRBV5-8	TRBJ2-1	.	TGTGCCAGCAGCGCCGCCGGCACTAGCGGGTACAATGAGCAGTTCTTC	CASSAAGTSGYNEQFF
.	TRBV6-6	TRBJ2-1	.	TGTGCCAGCAGTTCCGGGGTCTGGTCCTACAATGAGCAGTTCTTC	CASSSGVWSYNEQFF
.	TRBV7-9	TRBJ1-4	.	TGTGCCAGCAGCCACCAGGGGTTTGAAAAACTGTTTTTT	CASSHQGFEKLFF
TRBD1	TRBV7-9	TRBJ1-6	.	TGTGCCAGCAGCCCCAGGACAGGAGAGAATAATTCACCCCTCCACTTT	CASSPRTGENNSPLHF
.	TRBV2	TRBJ2-7	.	TGTGCCAGCAATTCCAACTGGGCACACGGGGGAGAGGAGCAGTACTTC	CASNSNWAHGGEEQYF
.	TRBV30	TRBJ1-6	.	TGTGCCTGGAAGGTCAGGGCGAATTCACCCCTCCACTTT	CAWKVRANSPLHF
TRBD2	TRBV9	TRBJ2-1	.	TGTGCCAGCAGCCCCGGGACTAGCGGGGGACCCTACAATGAGCAGTTCTTC	CASSPGTSGGPYNEQFF
.	TRBV3-1/TRBV3-2	TRBJ1-4	few	TGTGCCAGCAGCCCCCAAATCATCGGAAAACTGTTTTTT	CASSPQIIGKLFF
.	TRBV27	TRBJ1-2	.	TGTGCCAGCAGCCGGACAGAAGCTAACTATGGCTACACCTTC	CASSRTEANYGYTF